This T cell receptor beta chain emerged from a study of T-cell memory formation after mild COVID-19. Study-wide background: The study found TCR clusters largely donor specific.

TCRdb ran MiXCR on the 5' RACE reads and lists one entry per CDR3 protein. The table records about 170,000 distinct CDR3 sequences, under 15% of them present only once. Deletions cut 3 bases from V and 9 bases from J, with 12 bases between. This CDR3 region has 12 residues. Germline values: CDR1 DFQATT, CDR2 SNEGSKA (reference sequence). This sequence was found in a man younger than 35 who had mild COVID-19 (a few samples of this study predate the infection). Cell type and time point are not known. The sequenced sample consisted of PBMCs or a T cell subset sorted from them (not recorded which). J is TRBJ1-5 and V is TRBV20-1; no definite D call. CDR3 protein: CSARDGVGPQHF. The CDR3 DNA follows: TGCAGTGCTAGGGACGGGGTTGGGCCCCAGCATTTT.